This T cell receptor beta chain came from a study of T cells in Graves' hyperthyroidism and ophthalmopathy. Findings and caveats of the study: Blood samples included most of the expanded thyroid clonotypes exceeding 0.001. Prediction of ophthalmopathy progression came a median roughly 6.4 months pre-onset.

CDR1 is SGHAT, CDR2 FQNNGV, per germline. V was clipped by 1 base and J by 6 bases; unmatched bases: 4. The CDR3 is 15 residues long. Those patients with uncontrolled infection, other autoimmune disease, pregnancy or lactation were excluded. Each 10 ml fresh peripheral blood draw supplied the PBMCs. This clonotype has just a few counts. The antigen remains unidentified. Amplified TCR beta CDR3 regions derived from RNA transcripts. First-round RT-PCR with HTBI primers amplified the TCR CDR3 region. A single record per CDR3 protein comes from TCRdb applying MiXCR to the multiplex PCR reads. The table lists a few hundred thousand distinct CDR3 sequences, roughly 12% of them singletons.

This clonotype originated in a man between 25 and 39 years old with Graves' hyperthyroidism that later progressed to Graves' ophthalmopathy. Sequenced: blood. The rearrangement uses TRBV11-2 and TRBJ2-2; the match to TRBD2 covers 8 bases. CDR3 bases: TGTGCCAGCAGCTTAGCCGGACTAGCTCCCGGGGAGCTGTTTTTT. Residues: CASSLAGLAPGELFF.